Presented here are 27 T cell receptor beta chains from one specimen sequenced in a study of T cells in AML relapse after transplant. TCR alpha and beta chains were amplified from RNA by modified RACE PCR. TCRdb reanalysed the PCR reads using MiXCR and keeps one entry per CDR3 protein. The profile covers 200 to 250 distinct CDR3 sequences, with roughly 9.1% appearing a single time and roughly a tenth taken by the ten largest. The input for sequencing was bone marrow, either the whole sample or a sorted T cell fraction (not recorded which), taken at relapse. These TCRs come from a human donor who had a stem cell transplant for acute myeloid leukemia. A subset of T cells may come from the graft donor.

By share of the sample, this clonotype is large. V and J are TRBV24-1 and TRBJ2-2; unclear D gene. With 2 bases removed from V and 2 bases from J, the gap between germline ends came to 8 bases. This CDR3 has 15 amino acids. The V gene's germline CDR1 is KGHDR and CDR2 SFDVKD. The DNA of the CDR3 is TGTGCCACCAGTGATTCGGTGACCAACACCGGGGAGCTGTTTTTT. This codes for CATSDSVTNTGELFF.

This clonotype is termed large (0.1 to 1%). V usage is TRBV5-1 and J usage is TRBJ1-1; no reliable D call. With 4 bases removed from V and 1 base from J, the gap between germline ends came to 11 bases. CDR3 length: 14 amino acids. Germline V gene lookup returns CDR1 SGHRS and CDR2 YFSETQ. The CDR3 DNA reads TGCGCCAGCAGCCCGACTTCTGCGAACACTGAAGCTTTCTTT. This gives the protein CASSPTSANTEAFF.

Within the sample, this clonotype is large (0.1 to 1%). V gene TRBV7-2 combines with J gene TRBJ2-6; D is unresolved. The V and J ends lost 1 base and 5 bases respectively, with 9 bases between them. This CDR3 has 15 residues. Germline V gene sequence: CDR1 SGHTA, CDR2 FQGNSA. CDR3 in amino acids: CASSLGHLRANVLTF. DNA of the CDR3: TGTGCCAGCAGCTTAGGGCACCTTCGGGCCAACGTCCTGACTTTC.

Sample share makes this clonotype large (0.1 to 1%). The chain couples TRBV7-9 to TRBJ2-1; perhaps TRBD1 as D (6 bases). The germline gives CDR1 SEHNR, CDR2 FQNEAQ (reference sequence). The CDR3 spans 12 residues. V lost 5 bases and J 6 bases, leaving 8 bases between the germline ends. CDR3 region: CASSAQGNEQFF. CDR3 DNA sequence: TGTGCCAGCAGCGCACAGGGCAATGAGCAGTTCTTC.

This clonotype counts as large. V and J are TRBV6-1 and TRBJ2-2, with D tentatively TRBD1 (6 bases). Trimming shortened V by 4 bases and J by 0 bases, and 9 bases separated the two germline ends. This CDR3 region has 15 residues. The germline gives CDR1 MNHNS, CDR2 SASEGT. The CDR3: CASSGTVANTGELFF. CDR3 in DNA: TGTGCCAGCAGTGGGACAGTCGCGAACACCGGGGAGCTGTTTTTT.

Sample share makes this clonotype large. This chain joins TRBV6-2 or TRBV6-3 and TRBJ2-7, with D possibly being TRBD1 (6 bases). The CDR3 loop spans 12 amino acids. Trimming took 2 bases from V and 9 from J, leaving 11 bases between them. The germline V gene encodes CDR1 MNHEY and CDR2 SVGEGT. CDR3 bases: TGTGCCAGCAGTTACGGACAGTCCCCGCAGTACTTC. Protein product: CASSYGQSPQYF.

Remarks on this clonotype: At one boundary the junction diverges from the germline segment, which might be a read error. The chain recombines TRBV7-7 with TRBJ2-2; 10 bases agree with TRBD1. This CDR3 comprises 16 residues. Germline loops: CDR1 SSHAT, CDR2 FNYEAQ (reference sequence). This chain's CDR3 is CASSLGQGGAAGELFF. Written as DNA, the CDR3 is TGTGCTAGCAGCCTAGGACAGGGGGGGGCCGCCGGGGAGCTGTTTTTT.

By share of the sample, this clonotype is large (0.1 to 1%). DNA for the CDR3: TGTGCCAGCAGTCCGAGCGGAATCCTCTCCTACGAGCAGTACTTC. Residues: CASSPSGILSYEQYF. The V call is TRBV12-3 or TRBV12-4, the J call TRBJ2-7; tentative D call: TRBD2 (5 bases). This CDR3 has 15 amino acids. V lost 5 bases and J 0 bases, leaving 14 bases between the germline ends.

This clonotype is labeled as large (0.1 to 1%). The J gene is TRBJ2-3, the V gene TRBV15, with 10 bases identical to TRBD2. In germline, CDR1 is LNHNV, CDR2 YYDKDF (reference sequence). V shed 0 bases, J shed 5 bases, and the junction held 2 bases outside the gene matches. The CDR3 covers 15 residues. Here the CDR3 DNA reads TGTGCCACCAGCAGAGAAGGGACTAGCGTAGATACGCAGTATTTT. This gives the protein CATSREGTSVDTQYF.

This clonotype is large. V gene TRBV5-1 combines with J gene TRBJ1-3; 7 positions agree with TRBD1. V was clipped by 0 bases and J by 7 bases; unmatched bases: 10. Germline CDR1 reads SGHRS; CDR2 reads YFSETQ. This CDR3 region has 16 residues. The CDR3 loop is CASSLGGQARLNTIYF. DNA of the CDR3: TGCGCCAGCAGCTTGGGAGGACAGGCCCGTCTTAACACCATATATTTT.

This clonotype is judged large (0.1 to 1%). This sequence joins TRBV15 and TRBJ2-7; the match to TRBD2 covers 9 bases. Germline-derived CDR1 and CDR2 are LNHNV and YYDKDF (reference sequence). V was clipped by 3 bases and J by 4 bases; unmatched bases: 4. The CDR3 is 14 amino acids. Here the CDR3 reads CATSSSGSPYEQYF. Here the CDR3 DNA reads TGTGCCACCAGCAGTAGCGGGAGCCCGTACGAGCAGTACTTC.

This clonotype is large in the sample. The J gene is TRBJ1-1, the V gene TRBV4-3, with D unclear. The CDR3 sequence is 13 residues long. Germline V gene lookup returns CDR1 LGHNA and CDR2 YSLEER. Trimming cost V 1 base and J 1 base, with 4 bases left between them. This chain's CDR3 is CASSQGQNTEAFF. The DNA of the CDR3 is TGCGCCAGCAGCCAAGGACAGAACACTGAAGCTTTCTTT.

By share of the sample, this clonotype is large (0.1 to 1%). The genes are TRBV10-2 and TRBJ2-5; 7 positions match TRBD2. The CDR3 spans 12 residues. V was pared by 6 bases and J by 7 bases, with 5 bases of the junction left unmatched. Germline V CDR1 and CDR2: WSHSY, SAAADI. The CDR3 protein is CASRLTGGTQYF. The CDR3 region has the DNA TGCGCCAGCAGACTGACGGGGGGGACCCAGTACTTC.

The rearrangement links TRBV7-6 to TRBJ2-7; possible D gene TRBD2, 6 bases. The CDR3 spans 16 residues. Germline CDR1 and CDR2: SGHVS and FNYEAQ. V was cut by 5 bases and J by 5 bases, with 22 bases left in between. CDR3 sequence reads: CASSQRPGTGGDEQYF. DNA of the CDR3: TGTGCCAGCAGCCAGCGTCCCGGGACTGGAGGGGACGAGCAGTACTTC.

By proportion, this clonotype is large. The rearrangement uses TRBV6-2 or TRBV6-3 and TRBJ1-1, with 8 bases lining up with TRBD1. Germline V gene sequence: CDR1 MNHEY, CDR2 SVGEGT. Losses at the gene ends were 5 bases for V and 0 bases for J; bases not matched to a gene: 8. The CDR3 contains 16 residues. The CDR3 DNA sequence: TGTGCCAGCAGTGTGCGGGGACAGGAGCTGAACACTGAAGCTTTCTTT. It translates to CASSVRGQELNTEAFF.

By share of the sample, this clonotype is large. The chain employs TRBV5-1 and TRBJ1-2; 8 bases are shared with TRBD1. J lost 7 bases, V lost 2 bases, and 13 bases had no gene match. Looked up from germline, CDR1 is SGHRS and CDR2 is YFSETQ. The CDR3 has 16 amino acids. CDR3 in amino acids: CASSLSLQGGTFGYTF. CDR3 in DNA: TGCGCCAGCAGCTTATCTCTACAGGGGGGGACCTTTGGCTACACCTTC.

By sample share, this clonotype is large (0.1 to 1%). The chain carries TRBV2 and TRBJ1-1; no clear D. CDR1 is SNHLY, CDR2 FYNNEI, per germline. There are 13 residues in the CDR3. V lost 7 bases and J lost 0, with 9 bases in between. The CDR3 DNA is TGTGCCAGCAAGGCGCACTTGAACACTGAAGCTTTCTTT. This gives the protein CASKAHLNTEAFF.

By share of the sample, this clonotype is large. V usage is TRBV9 and J usage is TRBJ2-2, with D maybe TRBD1 (5 bases). The CDR3 has 16 amino acids. Trimming shortened V by 0 bases and J by 5 bases, and 14 bases separated the two germline ends. Germline CDR1 reads SGDLS; CDR2 reads YYNGEE. Written as DNA, the CDR3 is TGTGCCAGCAGCGTAGCACTTGGGGCATGGACCGGGGAGCTGTTTTTT. Amino acids: CASSVALGAWTGELFF.

By its share, this clonotype is large. The chain carries TRBV5-1 and TRBJ2-7; D not certain. Germline V gene data show CDR1 as SGHRS and CDR2 as YFSETQ. This CDR3 has 12 residues. The V end lost 7 bases, the J end lost 2 bases, and 10 bases lay between the germline ends. The CDR3 region has the DNA TGCGCCAGCTCCGAAGCAACCTACGAGCAGTACTTC. Protein product: CASSEATYEQYF. Looking up the rest from reference TRBV5-1 and TRBJ2-7 gives the full variable domain: KAGVTQTPRYLIKTRGQQVTLSCSPISGHRSVSWYQQTPGQGLQFLFEYFSETQRNKGNFPGRFSGRQFSNSRSEMNVSTLELGDSALYLCASSEATYEQYFGPGTRLTVT.

Relative to its sample, this clonotype is large. V usage is TRBV19 and J usage is TRBJ2-5; D possibly uses TRBD1 or TRBD2 (6 bases each). Trimming removed 3 bases from V and 5 bases from J, with 10 bases in between. This CDR3 region has 13 residues. CDR1 is LNHDA and CDR2 is SQIVND in the germline V gene (reference sequence). The CDR3 sequence is CASSMGGLETQYF. The CDR3 DNA is TGTGCCAGTAGTATGGGGGGCCTGGAGACCCAGTACTTC.

By share, this clonotype ranks as large. The gene calls are TRBV29-1 and TRBJ2-1; D is perhaps TRBD2 (5 bases). CDR3 length: 13 residues. Germline CDR1 reads SQVTM; CDR2 reads ANQGSEA. Trimming shortened V by 4 bases and J by 6 bases, and 13 bases separated the two germline ends. This chain's CDR3 is CSVADRGGNEQFF. Here the CDR3 DNA reads TGCAGCGTTGCTGACCGTGGAGGCAATGAGCAGTTCTTC.

By its share, this clonotype is large. The chain joins TRBV5-1 to TRBJ1-1; D possibly corresponds to TRBD1 (6 bases). The V gene lost 3 bases and the J gene lost 0 bases, with 9 bases spanning the gap. The germline V gene encodes CDR1 SGHRS and CDR2 YFSETQ. The length of the CDR3 is 14 residues. In DNA form, the CDR3 reads TGCGCCAGCAGCTCCACAGGGCTGAACACTGAAGCTTTCTTT. Protein product: CASSSTGLNTEAFF.

Judged by abundance, this clonotype is large. The chain combines TRBV5-1 with TRBJ2-1; the match to TRBD2 covers 11 bases. The V segment lost 4 bases and the J segment 15 bases; nucleotides outside the gene matches: 9. The length of the CDR3 is 13 residues. Looked up from germline, CDR1 is SGHRS and CDR2 is YFSETQ. CDR3 sequence (DNA): TGCGCCAGCAGCGACCCTAGCGGGGGGCCTCCGTTCTTC. Its protein product is CASSDPSGGPPFF.

In its sample, this clonotype is large. This rearrangement joins TRBV29-1 to TRBJ1-1; no reliable D call. In germline, CDR1 is SQVTM, CDR2 ANQGSEA. CDR3 size: 13 residues. Trimming took 3 bases from V and 1 from J, leaving 9 bases between them. The CDR3 loop is CSVEGQTNTEAFF. As DNA, the CDR3 is TGCAGCGTTGAGGGCCAGACGAACACTGAAGCTTTCTTT.

This clonotype counts as large. V is TRBV7-9 and J is TRBJ1-2; TRBD1 matches at 9 bases. Germline trimming cut 4 bases from V and 4 bases from J; bases unmatched to any gene: 10. Per the germline V gene, CDR1 is SEHNR and CDR2 is FQNEAQ (reference sequence). The CDR3 has 16 residues. The CDR3 DNA reads TGTGCCAGCAGCTCAAACAGGGGGCGGCCAATCTATGGCTACACCTTC. Its protein product is CASSSNRGRPIYGYTF.

This clonotype is judged large. The chain carries TRBV12-3 or TRBV12-4 and TRBJ2-7; 7 bases match TRBD1. V lost 6 bases, J lost 0 bases, and 14 bases stayed unmatched. This CDR3 spans 17 amino acids. The CDR3 is CASRKTSGQESSYEQYF. CDR3 coding DNA: TGTGCCAGCAGGAAGACGTCAGGACAGGAGAGCTCCTACGAGCAGTACTTC.

This clonotype rates as large. CDR3 DNA sequence: TGTGCCAGCACCGAAAGGGGGATTCACACTGAAGCTTTCTTT. Protein: CASTERGIHTEAFF. The gene calls are TRBV12-3 or TRBV12-4 and TRBJ1-1; D possibly corresponds to TRBD1 (6 bases). The CDR3 is 14 residues long. V was clipped by 7 bases and J by 3 bases, with 15 bases between them.